These 4 T cell receptor beta chains share one sample of origin, sequenced in a study of PD-1 blockade in classical Hodgkin lymphoma. The repertoire was sequenced with immunoSEQ multiplex PCR; TCRdb's copy has only in-frame clones and lacks some. The sample holds 30,000 to 40,000 clones, around 89% seen once. Indicated time point: newly diagnosed, previously untreated cHL patient sample. With magnetic negative selection, CD4+ T cells were purified from PBMCs that had been thawed. The sequenced material came from CD4+ T cells from blood. Receptors originate from a human donor with classical Hodgkin lymphoma.

V gene TRBV6-6 combines with J gene TRBJ2-7; the D call may be TRBD1 or TRBD2 (5 bases each). The germline V gene encodes CDR1 MNHNY and CDR2 SVGAGI (reference sequence). The CDR3 spans 14 residues. The germline V and J ends were trimmed by 7 bases and 0 bases, with 13 bases remaining between them. The chain's CDR3 is CASKGEGLSYEQYF. In DNA, the CDR3 is TGTGCCAGCAAGGGTGAGGGGCTCTCCTACGAGCAGTACTTC.

This clone appeared once. The chain uses TRBV6-1 and TRBJ2-2; D not resolved. Trimming removed 7 bases at V and 1 base at J, with 13 bases between. This CDR3 is 15 amino acids long. Per the germline V gene, CDR1 is MNHNS and CDR2 is SASEGT. The CDR3: CASNRLNLNTGELFF. CDR3 DNA: TGTGCCAGCAACAGACTCAACCTGAACACCGGGGAGCTGTTTTTT.

This clone showed up just once. The rearrangement links TRBV28 to TRBJ2-7; 8 bases agree with TRBD2. V lost 7 bases, J lost 5 bases, and 7 bases stayed unmatched. The CDR3 totals 13 residues. Germline V gene lookup returns CDR1 MDHEN and CDR2 SYDVKM. For the CDR3, the DNA is TGTGCCAGCAATAGCGGGATTGGAAACGAGCAGTACTTC. Residues: CASNSGIGNEQYF.

The V and J genes are TRBV20-1 and TRBJ2-5; D gene unclear. V shed 2 bases and J shed 3 bases, with 4 bases lying between them. Looked up from germline, CDR1 is DFQATT and CDR2 is SNEGSKA (reference sequence). The CDR3 totals 11 residues. The CDR3 nucleotides are TGCAGTGCTAGAATAAAAGAGACCCAGTACTTC. Amino acid sequence: CSARIKETQYF.